The 16 T cell receptor beta chains in this list originate from one sample, sequenced in a study of STAT5B mutations in CD4+ large granular lymphocyte leukemia. TCRdb's copy holds only in-frame clones and misses some; the assay was immunoSEQ multiplex PCR. Of 25,000 to 35,000 clones listed, 85% to 90% are singletons. The sequenced material came from CD4+ T cells from blood buffy coats. The receptor set was obtained from a human donor in good health.

This clone occurred once. This sequence joins TRBV21-1 and TRBJ2-7; TRBD2 reflects the table's D call only, with no check against the DNA. TRBV21-1 is deemed a pseudogene. The CDR3 extends over 16 amino acids. The CDR3 bases are TGTGCCAGCAGCAAAGAAGCGGGTTTAGGCTCCTACGAGCAGTACTTC. This sequence encodes CASSKEAGLGSYEQYF.

A single count supports this clone. V usage is TRBV28 and J usage is TRBJ2-7; 9 bases are a match to TRBD2. With 5 bases clipped from V and 6 bases from J, the junction kept 8 bases outside the gene matches. Germline CDR1 and CDR2: MDHEN and SYDVKM. This CDR3 contains 14 residues. The CDR3 loop is CASSPHSGRFEQYF. The CDR3 coding sequence is TGTGCCAGCAGTCCGCATAGCGGGAGATTCGAGCAGTACTTC.

The chain joins TRBV19 to TRBJ1-2, with TRBD1 matching over 8 bases. The junction had 4 bases not matched to a gene; V was cut back by 4 bases and J by 3 bases. From germline, CDR1 is LNHDA and CDR2 SQIVND (reference sequence). The CDR3 runs to 14 residues. The CDR3 region is CASSRQGQDYGYTF. CDR3 sequence (DNA): TGTGCCAGTAGTAGACAGGGGCAAGACTATGGCTACACCTTC.

CDR3 sequence: CASSYSLGSYEQYF. The CDR3, as DNA: TGTGCCAGCAGTTACTCCCTGGGAAGCTACGAGCAGTACTTC. The chain couples TRBV6-5 to TRBJ2-7; D ambiguous. The CDR3 has 14 amino acids. Germline V gene data show CDR1 as MNHEY and CDR2 as SVGAGI. Trimming shortened V by 0 bases and J by 3 bases, and 9 bases separated the two germline ends.

CDR3 loop: CASSEVAGFYNEQFF. The CDR3 bases are TGCGCCAGCAGTGAGGTAGCGGGATTTTACAATGAGCAGTTCTTC. The chain joins TRBV10-2 to TRBJ2-1, with TRBD2 matching over 8 bases. The CDR3 length is 15 residues. The J segment lost 4 bases and the V segment lost 2 bases, leaving 4 bases of the junction unmatched. Germline V gives CDR1 WSHSY, CDR2 SAAADI.

This rearrangement joins TRBV5-1 to TRBJ2-1; TRBD2 is a possible D gene (6 bases). The CDR3 sequence is 15 residues long. CDR1 SGHRS and CDR2 YFSETQ come from the germline V gene. V lost 0 bases and J 4 bases, leaving 11 bases between the germline ends. The CDR3 sequence: CASSLAGGRYNEQFF. The DNA of the CDR3 is TGCGCCAGCAGCTTGGCCGGAGGGCGGTACAATGAGCAGTTCTTC. The full variable domain, its missing parts supplied by reference TRBV5-1 and TRBJ2-1, is KAGVTQTPRYLIKTRGQQVTLSCSPISGHRSVSWYQQTPGQGLQFLFEYFSETQRNKGNFPGRFSGRQFSNSRSEMNVSTLELGDSALYLCASSLAGGRYNEQFFGPGTRLTVL.

This chain joins TRBV6-1 and TRBJ1-2; TRBD1 might be the D (6 bases). There are 12 residues in the CDR3. CDR1 is MNHNS and CDR2 is SASEGT in the germline V gene. The CDR3 DNA follows: TGTGCTAGCGGGGGGCGAAACTATGGCTACACCTTC. Translating gives CASGGRNYGYTF.

The V and J genes are TRBV5-5 and TRBJ2-1, with D maybe TRBD1 (5 bases). With 4 bases removed from V and 0 bases from J, the gap between germline ends came to 8 bases. The germline gives CDR1 SGHKS, CDR2 YYEKEE (reference sequence). This CDR3 comprises 14 residues. The CDR3 nucleotides are TGTGCCAGCAGCCAAGGGGTCTCCTACAATGAGCAGTTCTTC. It is translated as CASSQGVSYNEQFF. Filled out from reference TRBV5-5 and TRBJ2-1, the complete variable domain reads DAGVTQSPTHLIKTRGQQVTLRCSPISGHKSVSWYQQVLGQGPQFIFQYYEKEERGRGNFPDRFSARQFPNYSSELNVNALLLGDSALYLCASSQGVSYNEQFFGPGTRLTVL.

The rearrangement uses TRBV2 and TRBJ2-7, with TRBD2 as a possible D gene (6 bases). Trimming cost V 4 bases and J 0 bases, with 10 bases left between them. The CDR3 is 14 residues long. CDR1 is SNHLY, CDR2 FYNNEI, per germline. The DNA for the CDR3 is TGTGCCAGCAGTGGGGACTTGAGCTCCTACGAGCAGTACTTC. This encodes CASSGDLSSYEQYF.

CDR3 in DNA: TGTGCCAGCAGTCGGATCCGGGACAGATGGAGCGAGCAGTACTTC. It translates to CASSRIRDRWSEQYF. V and J are TRBV6-1 and TRBJ2-7; 7 bases are a match to TRBD1. The CDR3 runs to 15 residues. Trimming cost V 5 bases and J 6 bases; bases outside gene matches: 13. Germline CDR1 and CDR2: MNHNS and SASEGT.

The chain joins TRBV5-1 to TRBJ2-3, with 11 bases matching TRBD2. V lost 4 bases and J lost 1; bases outside the gene matches: 5. The CDR3 covers 16 residues. Germline assignment: CDR1 SGHRS and CDR2 YFSETQ. The CDR3 DNA sequence: TGCGCCAGCAGCCTACCGGGACTAGCGGGCACAGATACGCAGTATTTT. This gives the protein CASSLPGLAGTDTQYF.

This clone turned up a few times. The rearrangement uses TRBV7-9 and TRBJ2-7; 13 bases align to TRBD2. The CDR3 is 16 residues long. Germline V gene data show CDR1 as SEHNR and CDR2 as FQNEAQ (reference sequence). V lost 3 bases, J lost 0 bases, and 2 bases stayed unmatched. Written as DNA, the CDR3 is TGTGCCAGCAGCTTGAGGACTAGCGGGAGCTCCTACGAGCAGTACTTC. Translated, it gives CASSLRTSGSSYEQYF.

This chain links TRBV6-5 with TRBJ1-1; TRBD1 might be the D (5 bases). V was shortened by 2 bases and J by 5 bases, with 18 bases between the two germline ends. CDR1 and CDR2 from the germline V gene are MNHEY and SVGAGI. The CDR3 contains 16 residues. The CDR3 DNA is TGTGCCAGCAGTTACCCGCCCCGGGCAGGACAAACTGAAGCTTTCTTT. It yields the protein CASSYPPRAGQTEAFF.

This rearrangement joins TRBV2 to TRBJ1-6; perhaps TRBD1 as D (5 bases). Germline V lookup: CDR1 SNHLY, CDR2 FYNNEI. The length of the CDR3 is 15 residues. V was clipped by 7 bases and J by 5 bases, with 15 bases between them. The CDR3 bases are TGTGCCAGCACGGACCACGGGGCAGATAATTCACCCCTCCACTTT. Residues: CASTDHGADNSPLHF. Looking up the rest from reference TRBV2 and TRBJ1-6 gives the full variable domain: EPEVTQTPSHQVTQMGQEVILRCVPISNHLYFYWYRQILGQKVEFLVSFYNNEISEKSEIFDDQFSVERPDGSNFTLKIRSTKLEDSAMYFCASTDHGADNSPLHFGNGTRLTVT.

The CDR3, as DNA: TGTGCCAGCAGCTTATATCTAGCGATGCAAGAGACCCAGTACTTC. Protein: CASSLYLAMQETQYF. The chain couples TRBV7-9 to TRBJ2-5; a possible D gene is TRBD2 (6 bases). The CDR3 runs 15 residues. Trimming left V 2 bases short and J 2 bases short, with 12 bases between. Germline V CDR1 and CDR2: SEHNR, FQNEAQ (reference sequence).

The genes are TRBV7-2 and TRBJ2-1; 13 positions agree with TRBD2. Germline CDR1 and CDR2: SGHTA and FQGNSA. The CDR3 extends over 15 amino acids. Losses at the gene ends were 7 bases for V and 4 bases for J; bases not matched to a gene: 4. The CDR3 loop is CASTGLAGPYNEQFF. In nucleotides, the CDR3 is TGTGCCAGCACGGGACTAGCGGGACCTTACAATGAGCAGTTCTTC.